This TCR beta chain was profiled in a study of tumor-infiltrating lymphocytes in primary liver carcinoma. The wider study: The cohort included men and women aged 30 to 69 years.

Concerning this clonotype: Its target is not known. A junction boundary mismatches the germline segment, possibly from a read error.

Production of TCR beta cDNA used 500 ng total RNA together with a constant-region primer. What produced the TCR beta libraries was three nested multiplex PCR rounds using slightly modified ARM-PCR. The first two PCR rounds used TRBV1-TRBV30 forward primers with a C-beta reverse primer, 9 to 10 cycles each. TCRdb fed the multiplex PCR reads into MiXCR, producing one record per CDR3 protein. In the table there are 310,000 or so distinct CDR3 sequences, around three fifths of which are singletons. Study results and caveats: Tumor specimens were characterized by a significantly higher top-250-clone fraction than blood (p = 0.039).

Unsorted whole blood supplied the RNA, and germline DNA was extracted too. Patients had chronic HBV infection and were treatment-naive. CDR1 is DFQATT, CDR2 SNEGSKA, per germline (reference sequence). The CDR3 has 14 amino acids. The TCR sequence derives from a woman younger than 45 with primary liver carcinoma and hepatitis B virus infection. The chain links TRBV20-1 to TRBJ1-1; D remains ambiguous. The sequenced material came from peripheral blood. The CDR3 nucleotides are TGCAATGCTAGAGTTCGTATCAAAAACACTGAAGCTTTCTTT. Translated, it gives CNARVRIKNTEAFF.